This passage covers 31 T cell receptor beta chains from one sample sequenced in a study of identical twins. TCRdb used MiXCR to reprocess the 5' RACE reads, holding one entry per CDR3 protein. The sample yields about 1.7 million distinct CDR3 sequences, about 31% seen once. Sequencing used cord blood. The receptors stem from a newborn girl in good health.

This chain connects TRBV20-1 to TRBJ2-6; D unresolved. The CDR3 length is 15 residues. V was shortened by 2 bases and J by 2 bases, with 10 bases between the two germline ends. Germline V gene sequence: CDR1 DFQATT, CDR2 SNEGSKA (reference sequence). The CDR3 region is CSARRLITGANVLTF. Here the CDR3 DNA reads TGCAGTGCTAGACGGCTTATCACTGGGGCCAACGTCCTGACTTTC.

This clonotype was found a few times. The chain recombines TRBV4-1 with TRBJ2-1, with D perhaps being TRBD1 or TRBD2 (5 bases each). The V end was cut by 5 bases, the J end by 8 bases, with 13 bases between. From germline, CDR1 is MGHRA and CDR2 YSYEKL. This CDR3 has 13 residues. The CDR3 reads CASSSGTLDEQFF. CDR3 DNA sequence: TGCGCCAGCAGCTCCGGGACGCTCGATGAGCAGTTCTTC.

This clonotype was counted between two and nine times. The chain couples TRBV29-1 to TRBJ1-2, with a tentative D call TRBD1 (6 bases). The V gene lost 3 bases and the J gene lost 8 bases, with 16 bases spanning the gap. The CDR3 loop spans 13 amino acids. The germline V gene has CDR1 SQVTM and CDR2 ANQGSEA. CDR3 nucleotide sequence: TGCAGCGTTGACTCCGGGGGCGCGCGGGGCTACACCTTC. Its protein product is CSVDSGGARGYTF.

J is TRBJ2-1 and V is TRBV7-9; D not certain. Trimming removed 5 bases from V and 10 bases from J, with 9 bases in between. This CDR3 contains 11 residues. The germline V gene has CDR1 SEHNR and CDR2 FQNEAQ (reference sequence). This chain's CDR3 is CASSTLGEQFF. The CDR3 DNA follows: TGTGCCAGCAGCACCCTCGGGGAGCAGTTCTTC.

This clonotype was observed at least ten times. The chain uses TRBV7-2 and TRBJ1-4; D remains unclear. V dropped 3 bases and J dropped 4 bases, with 9 bases sitting between them. The germline gives CDR1 SGHTA, CDR2 FQGNSA. This CDR3 has 14 residues. Written as DNA, the CDR3 is TGTGCCAGCAGCTTCGGAACGTTTAATGAAAAACTGTTTTTT. Encoded protein: CASSFGTFNEKLFF. The entire variable domain, with the rest obtained from reference TRBV7-2 and TRBJ1-4, is as follows: GAGVSQSPSNKVTEKGKDVELRCDPISGHTALYWYRQSLGQGLEFLIYFQGNSAPDKSGLPSDRFSAERTGGSVSTLTIQRTQQEDSAVYLCASSFGTFNEKLFFGSGTQLSVL.

The chain carries TRBV6-6 and TRBJ2-3; D gene uncertain. This CDR3 has 15 amino acids. V was clipped by 0 bases and J by 0 bases, with 7 bases between them. The germline V gene encodes CDR1 MNHNY and CDR2 SVGAGI (reference sequence). This CDR3 is CASSYSMTSTDTQYF. The CDR3 coding sequence is TGTGCCAGCAGTTACTCGATGACTAGCACAGATACGCAGTATTTT.

The chain carries TRBV5-1 and TRBJ2-7; possible D gene TRBD1, 6 bases. The germline CDR1 and CDR2 sequences are SGHRS and YFSETQ. The V end lost 0 bases, the J end lost 3 bases, and 16 bases lay between the germline ends. This CDR3 spans 16 amino acids. The CDR3 here is CASSLVSGRGDYEQYF. The CDR3 DNA follows: TGCGCCAGCAGCTTGGTGAGTGGCAGGGGAGACTACGAGCAGTACTTC.

The chain combines TRBV28 with TRBJ2-1, with 9 bases lining up with TRBD2. Germline V gives CDR1 MDHEN, CDR2 SYDVKM. This CDR3 has 16 amino acids. Unmatched junction bases numbered 11, after V lost 6 bases and J lost 5 bases. The CDR3 DNA reads as TGTGCCAGCAGCCGGACTTTAGCGGGAGTGCACAATGAGCAGTTCTTC. It yields the protein CASSRTLAGVHNEQFF.

V and J are TRBV30 and TRBJ2-1; TRBD2 matches 8 bases. Germline loops: CDR1 GTSNPN, CDR2 SVGIG (reference sequence). There are 12 residues in the CDR3. V shed 8 bases, J shed 12 bases, and the junction held 12 bases outside the gene matches. The CDR3 DNA reads as TGTGCCGGAATAACGGGGGGGGCAGGGCAGTTCTTC. This encodes CAGITGGAGQFF.

This chain links TRBV25-1 with TRBJ2-5, with TRBD1 as a possible D gene (5 bases). Trimming took off 6 bases at V and 13 bases at J, with 27 bases between the two ends. This CDR3 spans 15 amino acids. In germline, CDR1 is MGHDK, CDR2 SYGVNS. This CDR3 reads CASSPPTVKTYERYF. For the CDR3, the DNA is TGTGCCAGCAGCCCTCCGACAGTGAAAACCTACGAGCGGTACTTC.

J is TRBJ1-1 and V is TRBV24-1, with TRBD1 identical over 7 bases. The CDR3 runs to 15 residues. Germline CDR1 and CDR2: KGHDR and SFDVKD. J lost 1 base, V lost 3 bases, and 4 bases had no gene match. As DNA, the CDR3 is TGTGCCACCAGTGATCTGACAGGGTGGAACACTGAAGCTTTCTTT. This translates into CATSDLTGWNTEAFF.

This clonotype was observed a handful of times. The genes are TRBV15 and TRBJ2-7; a possible D gene is TRBD2 (6 bases). Germline CDR1 is LNHNV and CDR2 is YYDKDF (reference sequence). V was trimmed by 3 bases and J by 0 bases, leaving 21 bases between them. This CDR3 comprises 18 residues. The CDR3 protein is CATSSESLGSLSSYEQYF. As DNA, the CDR3 is TGTGCCACCAGCAGTGAGTCCCTCGGGAGTTTAAGCTCCTACGAGCAGTACTTC.

This clonotype was seen a handful of times. The rearrangement uses TRBV5-5 and TRBJ2-1; no firm D call. Trimming stripped 4 bases from V and 5 bases from J, with 16 bases between. The germline V gene has CDR1 SGHKS and CDR2 YYEKEE (reference sequence). CDR3 size: 15 residues. CDR3 nucleotides: TGTGCCAGCAGCCTCACGATCATAGGTAACAATGAGCAGTTCTTC. Translated: CASSLTIIGNNEQFF. The full variable domain, completed using reference TRBV5-5 and TRBJ2-1, is DAGVTQSPTHLIKTRGQQVTLRCSPISGHKSVSWYQQVLGQGPQFIFQYYEKEERGRGNFPDRFSARQFPNYSSELNVNALLLGDSALYLCASSLTIIGNNEQFFGPGTRLTVL.

The chain is built from TRBV20-1 and TRBJ2-1, with D uncertain. Trimming removed 0 bases at V and 8 bases at J, with 8 bases between. CDR1 DFQATT and CDR2 SNEGSKA come from the germline V gene (reference sequence). The CDR3 length is 12 residues. The CDR3 loop reads CSARDRSYEQFF. The CDR3 coding sequence is TGCAGTGCTAGAGATCGTAGTTATGAGCAGTTCTTC.

This sequence joins TRBV3-1 and TRBJ2-7; D gene ambiguous. V was shortened by 10 bases and J by 4 bases, with 17 bases between the two germline ends. Germline CDR1 reads LGHDT; CDR2 reads YNNKEL (reference sequence). The CDR3 is made up of 13 amino acids. The CDR3 here is CATVSNGGYEQYF. CDR3 coding DNA: TGTGCCACCGTTTCTAACGGTGGGTACGAGCAGTACTTC.

DNA of the CDR3: TGCAGCGTGGCTCTGGGCCTACCGAGCTCCTACGAGCAGTACTTC. Translation gives CSVALGLPSSYEQYF. The chain uses TRBV29-1 and TRBJ2-7, with D unclear. The V gene's germline CDR1 is SQVTM and CDR2 ANQGSEA. The germline V and J ends were trimmed by 6 bases and 0 bases, with 18 bases remaining between them. The CDR3 has 15 residues.

The chain employs TRBV11-2 and TRBJ1-2, with TRBD1 identical over 7 bases. The CDR3 runs 16 residues. CDR1 and CDR2 (germline): SGHAT, FQNNGV. The V segment lost 0 bases and the J segment 2 bases; nucleotides outside the gene matches: 6. The CDR3 coding sequence is TGTGCCAGCAGCTTAGAGGGGACAGCATTCAACTATGGCTACACCTTC. Amino acid sequence: CASSLEGTAFNYGYTF.

The gene calls are TRBV7-9 and TRBJ1-1; possible D gene TRBD1, 6 bases. The CDR3 is made up of 15 amino acids. V was clipped by 6 bases and J by 5 bases, with 19 bases between them. Per germline, CDR1 SEHNR and CDR2 FQNEAQ (reference sequence). DNA of the CDR3: TGTGCCAGCAGACGCGATGGACAGAAGGGGACTGAAGCTTTCTTT. Translated, it gives CASRRDGQKGTEAFF.

The rearrangement joins TRBV7-2 to TRBJ2-1; D remains ambiguous. The germline V gene encodes CDR1 SGHTA and CDR2 FQGNSA. The CDR3 has 14 residues. Trimming left V 2 bases short and J 7 bases short, with 12 bases between. This CDR3 is CASSLLYGLNEQFF. The CDR3 region has the DNA TGTGCCAGCAGCTTACTTTACGGGTTGAATGAGCAGTTCTTC. The full variable domain, completed using reference TRBV7-2 and TRBJ2-1, is GAGVSQSPSNKVTEKGKDVELRCDPISGHTALYWYRQSLGQGLEFLIYFQGNSAPDKSGLPSDRFSAERTGGSVSTLTIQRTQQEDSAVYLCASSLLYGLNEQFFGPGTRLTVL.

This clonotype came up a few times. The chain links TRBV20-1 to TRBJ2-2; 9 bases line up with TRBD2. This CDR3 has 15 amino acids. V was pared by 3 bases and J by 5 bases, with 7 bases of the junction left unmatched. The germline V gene encodes CDR1 DFQATT and CDR2 SNEGSKA (reference sequence). CDR3 bases: TGCAGTGCTAGCGATAGCGGGAGAGGGACCGGGGAGCTGTTTTTT. Translating it yields CSASDSGRGTGELFF.

Of note for this clonotype: A read error may be the cause here, since a much bigger clone is one base away. The V call is TRBV10-3, the J call TRBJ2-4, with 13 positions matching TRBD2. This CDR3 is 14 amino acids long. From germline, CDR1 is ENHRY and CDR2 SYGVKD. Losses at the gene ends were 4 bases for V and 12 bases for J; bases not matched to a gene: 6. CDR3 amino acids: CAISGTSGSNDQYF. The CDR3 DNA reads as TGTGCCATCAGTGGGACTAGCGGGAGTAACGATCAGTACTTC.

This clonotype was picked up a small number of times. The chain is built from TRBV20-1 and TRBJ2-1; TRBD2 agrees at 9 bases. Germline trimming cut 2 bases from V and 3 bases from J; bases unmatched to any gene: 11. This CDR3 has 17 amino acids. Germline CDR1 and CDR2: DFQATT and SNEGSKA (reference sequence). The CDR3: CSARPPSSGSSYNEQFF. CDR3 nucleotide sequence: TGCAGTGCTAGACCTCCCAGTAGCGGGAGCAGCTACAATGAGCAGTTCTTC.

About this clonotype itself: Mismatch with germline at one junction end may stem from a read error. V and J are TRBV6-1 and TRBJ1-2, with a weak D call TRBD1 (5 bases). CDR1 and CDR2 (germline): MNHNS, SASEGT. The CDR3 is 13 amino acids. Here the CDR3 reads CASRAAGRYGHTF. The CDR3 DNA is TGTGCCAGCAGGGCCGCAGGGCGGTATGGCCACACCTTC.

V usage is TRBV20-1 and J usage is TRBJ2-3; TRBD1 matches at 7 bases. The CDR3 has 14 residues. Germline values: CDR1 DFQATT, CDR2 SNEGSKA (reference sequence). V lost 4 bases to trimming and J lost 3 bases; unmatched junction nucleotides: 7. CDR3 DNA: TGCAGTGCTAAGAACCCACAGGGGACAGATACGCAGTATTTT. It is translated as CSAKNPQGTDTQYF.

This clonotype came up a few times. The CDR3 DNA is TGTGCCATCAACCCCAGACAGGCCGAGAAAGGGGGCTACACCTTC. This codes for CAINPRQAEKGGYTF. The chain joins TRBV10-3 to TRBJ1-2; the D gene is possibly TRBD1 (6 bases). The germline gives CDR1 ENHRY, CDR2 SYGVKD. Trimming shortened V by 7 bases and J by 8 bases, and 23 bases separated the two germline ends. CDR3 size: 15 residues.

J is TRBJ2-1 and V is TRBV20-1, with TRBD2 matching over 8 bases. Germline V CDR1 and CDR2: DFQATT, SNEGSKA (reference sequence). There are 15 residues in the CDR3. The V gene end was trimmed by 5 bases and the J gene end by 7 bases; junction bases not matched to a gene: 13. The CDR3: CSAWTGGRLGNEQFF. The CDR3 coding sequence is TGCAGTGCTTGGACTGGCGGGAGGCTTGGTAATGAGCAGTTCTTC.

On this clonotype itself: One junction end does not reproduce the germline sequence, and a read error may be involved. This chain links TRBV20-1 with TRBJ2-1; D gene ambiguous. CDR3 length equals 13 residues. The V gene's germline CDR1 is DFQATT and CDR2 SNEGSKA (reference sequence). The CDR3 is CSARGFSYNEQSF. For the CDR3, the DNA is TGCAGTGCTAGAGGGTTCTCCTACAATGAGCAGTCCTTC.

In its sample, this clonotype was seen many times. The chain links TRBV7-2 to TRBJ2-1, with 12 nucleotides matching TRBD2. The CDR3 loop spans 15 amino acids. The V segment lost 7 bases and the J segment 0 bases; nucleotides outside the gene matches: 1. CDR1 is SGHTA, CDR2 FQGNSA, per germline. CDR3 sequence (DNA): TGTGCCAGCAAGACTAGCGGGAGCTCCTACAATGAGCAGTTCTTC. This gives the protein CASKTSGSSYNEQFF.

Concerning this clonotype: A much larger clonotype is one base distant, so this may be a read error. This rearrangement joins TRBV29-1 to TRBJ2-1; unclear D gene. The CDR3 spans 12 residues. Germline lookup yields CDR1 SQVTM and CDR2 ANQGSEA. CDR3 in amino acids: CSVPFLYNERFF. The CDR3 DNA sequence: TGCAGCGTTCCTTTCCTTTACAATGAGCGGTTCTTC.

This clonotype was detected a few times. The chain employs TRBV20-1 and TRBJ2-1; either TRBD1 or TRBD2 may fit D (5 bases each). This CDR3 spans 17 amino acids. Germline V gene lookup returns CDR1 DFQATT and CDR2 SNEGSKA (reference sequence). V was cut by 2 bases and J by 4 bases, with 21 bases left in between. This CDR3 is CSARRGSGSLIYNEQFF. CDR3 sequence (DNA): TGCAGTGCTAGACGCGGGTCAGGGAGCCTCATTTACAATGAGCAGTTCTTC.

The chain has TRBV28 and TRBJ2-7; D gene unclear. The CDR3 runs to 14 residues. CDR1 and CDR2 from the germline V gene are MDHEN and SYDVKM. Trimming took 6 bases from V and 6 from J, leaving 18 bases between them. The CDR3: CASSSSLAMREQYF. The CDR3 DNA is TGTGCCAGCAGCAGTTCATTAGCAATGCGCGAGCAGTACTTC.